Presented here are 7 T cell receptor beta chains from one specimen sequenced in a study of shared clonotypes between healthy human individuals (TCRdb year 2020). CD8 naive samples were CD45RO-negative cells positively selected for CCR7, giving a CD45RA+CCR7+ population that excluded TemRA cells. Libraries were made using the immunoSEQ multiplex PCR assay. Not all clones reach the TCRdb copy of this immuneACCESS table, which keeps in-frame sequences only. Checked studies attribute under half of the gap to unresolved V genes and leave the rest unexplained. The sample has 2 million or so clones on record, about 95% of them singletons. The ten largest account for about 1.1% of the sample. The sequenced sample was naive CD8+ T cells sorted from blood. The sample's cell subset or site label, decoded: CD45RA+CCR7+. These TCRs come from a man aged 18-30 years in good health.

The chain couples TRBV6-4 to TRBJ1-5; tentatively, D is TRBD1 (6 bases). V was cut by 10 bases and J by 0 bases, with 25 bases left in between. CDR1 is MRHNA and CDR2 is SNTAGT in the germline V gene. This CDR3 region has 18 residues. Here the CDR3 DNA reads TGTGCCATTAAATGGGGGCCTCTCTTCCTTCATAGCAATCAGCCCCAGCATTTT. Translation gives CAIKWGPLFLHSNQPQHF.

In nucleotides, the CDR3 is TGTGCCAGCAGTGCTGGACAGGGCCCTTATGGCTACACCTTC. Encoded protein: CASSAGQGPYGYTF. The chain combines TRBV27 with TRBJ1-2, with 8 nucleotides matching TRBD1. In germline, CDR1 is MNHEY, CDR2 SMNVEV (reference sequence). This CDR3 has 14 residues. Trimming removed 5 bases from V and 5 bases from J; junction bases left unmatched: 7.

This clone was seen just once. The chain employs TRBV14 and TRBJ1-1, with D possibly being TRBD1 (5 bases). The CDR3 totals 12 residues. Trimming took 3 bases from V and 10 from J, leaving 12 bases between them. The germline V gene has CDR1 SGHDN and CDR2 FVKESK. This CDR3 reads CASSQDFRVAFF. Written as DNA, the CDR3 is TGTGCCAGCAGCCAGGACTTCAGGGTAGCTTTCTTT.

V gene TRBV14 combines with J gene TRBJ2-4; D not resolved. V lost 3 bases to trimming and J lost 5 bases, with 8 bases between them. From germline, CDR1 is SGHDN and CDR2 FVKESK. There are 13 residues in the CDR3. The CDR3 sequence: CASSQLLENIQYF. The DNA of the CDR3 is TGTGCCAGCAGCCAGCTCTTAGAAAACATTCAGTACTTC.

In regard to this clone: At the DNA level, this CDR3 is encoded by other sequences in the same sample as well. V gene TRBV19 combines with J gene TRBJ2-1, with a possible D match to TRBD2 (6 bases). Per germline, CDR1 LNHDA and CDR2 SQIVND (reference sequence). The V gene lost 6 bases and the J gene lost 0 bases, with 12 bases spanning the gap. The CDR3 length is 15 residues. CDR3 in amino acids: CASSLSGSSYNEQFF. CDR3 sequence (DNA): TGTGCCAGTAGCCTTAGCGGTAGCTCCTACAATGAGCAGTTCTTC.

Comments on this clone: This same CDR3 is encoded by further DNA sequences in the sample. The CDR3, as DNA: TGTGCCAGCAGCCTAACGACAGGGGGTAATGAGCAGTTCTTC. This translates into CASSLTTGGNEQFF. V and J are TRBV7-6 and TRBJ2-1; 9 positions match TRBD1. V lost 5 bases and J lost 7; bases outside the gene matches: 6. This CDR3 is built from 14 residues. CDR1 is SGHVS, CDR2 FNYEAQ, per germline.

J is TRBJ2-7 and V is TRBV13, with TRBD1 identical over 8 bases. The CDR3 extends over 14 amino acids. Looked up from germline, CDR1 is PRHDT and CDR2 is FYEKMQ (reference sequence). The trim removed 3 bases at V and 3 bases at J, leaving 4 bases unmatched. The CDR3 spells CASSFSDRGYEQYF. The CDR3 DNA reads as TGTGCCAGCAGCTTCTCCGACAGGGGCTACGAGCAGTACTTC.